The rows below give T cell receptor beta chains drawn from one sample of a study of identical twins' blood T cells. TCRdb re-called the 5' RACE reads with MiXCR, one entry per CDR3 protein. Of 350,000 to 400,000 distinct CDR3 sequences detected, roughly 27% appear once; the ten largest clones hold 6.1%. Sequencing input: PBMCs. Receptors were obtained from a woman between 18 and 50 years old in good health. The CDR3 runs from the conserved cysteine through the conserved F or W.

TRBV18 CASSATGDSNQPQHF
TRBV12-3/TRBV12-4 CASGWRLGNIQYF
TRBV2 CARKLRAMNTEAFF
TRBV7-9 CASSLSNTEAFF
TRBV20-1 CSASSTGRWAEAFF
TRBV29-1 CSVVERGVGANYGYTF
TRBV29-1 CSVRLANYGYTF
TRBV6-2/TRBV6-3 CASRDRGDGTEAFF
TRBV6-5 CASQDRSPPEQYF
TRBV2 CASIRWRTGHFELFF
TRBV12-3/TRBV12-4 CASRSQGAGNAIYF
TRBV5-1 CATKTEPHDSQPQHF
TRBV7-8 CASSLVGTKKYNEQFF
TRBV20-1 CSARVSSYEQYF
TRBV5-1 CASSLDRSDEKLFF
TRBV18 CASSPGLNEAFF
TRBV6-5 CASSYARGLNGYTF
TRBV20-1 CSASPGTGKTIEQYF
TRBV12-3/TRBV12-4 CVSSLDLDGVTLHF
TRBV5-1 CASSLALGLAEAFF
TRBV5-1 CASSLRAVTDTQYF
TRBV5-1 CATSDGENTEAFF
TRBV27 CASATGWEQFF
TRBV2 CASSEPGQGSLTGANVLTF
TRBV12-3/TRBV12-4 CATASGAIGNTIYF
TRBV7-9 CASSLVQGPEAFF
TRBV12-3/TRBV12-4 CASSFRTTEAFF
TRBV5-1 CATRDRVNTEAFF
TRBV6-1 CAGGQFTGELFF
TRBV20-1 CSAATNSYEQYF
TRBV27 CASSSQQGWPYNEQFF
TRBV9 CASSPGRGNSEAFF
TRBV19 CASTQQGLSRF
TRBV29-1 CSAGKPGVGPFF
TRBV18 CASSSGQGSYGYTF
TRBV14 CASSRGEWGSYEQYF
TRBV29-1 CSVAGGSGNTIYF
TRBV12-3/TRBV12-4 CASSGNNRNQPQHF
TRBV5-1 CASSLEPAKNIQYF
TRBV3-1 CASSQDPGDTQYF
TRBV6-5 CASSYSPLSNQPQHF
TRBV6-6 CAGSLGGEDYGYTF
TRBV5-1 CASSWGTSNTVAFF
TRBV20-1 CSASRIYEQYF
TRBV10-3 CTISDSWNTEAFF
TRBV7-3 CASSLTKDSPLHF
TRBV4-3 CASSRTRDGMNTEALF
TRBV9 CASSVGGTQPQHF
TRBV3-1 CASSQTDRGQSISHTDTQYF
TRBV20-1 CSASPLQGNSPLHF
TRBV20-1 CSASAGPNNQPPHF
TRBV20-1 CSARIGTLSNEQFF
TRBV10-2 CASSLTSGGSYNEQFF